This entry features one T cell receptor beta chain sequence. Its antigen is unidentified. This entry is derived from a study of T cell responses to AZD1222 COVID-19 vaccine. Study results and caveats: All repertoire sampling was performed exclusively after the peak T cell response. Elevations in Spike-specific TCR breadth and depth followed administration of two AZD1222 doses. The sample set comprised mostly white British donors with more females, and clonal diversity was possibly underestimated.

The CDR3 covers 16 residues. Germline V gives CDR1 SGHTA, CDR2 FQGTGA. V was pared by 5 bases and J by 1 base, with 5 bases of the junction left unmatched. Clones were read by immunoSEQ multiplex PCR, and TCRdb kept only the in-frame ones, dropping some. Of 100,000 to 150,000 clones listed, about nine tenths are singletons. This sequence originates from an adult in good health. The sample consisted of peripheral blood, taken on day 0 of AZD1222 vaccination. This chain joins TRBV7-3 and TRBJ2-2, with 9 bases fitting TRBD1. CDR3 residues: CASSQTGGLNTGELFF. In DNA form, the CDR3 reads TGTGCCAGCAGCCAAACAGGGGGCCTGAACACCGGGGAGCTGTTTTTT.